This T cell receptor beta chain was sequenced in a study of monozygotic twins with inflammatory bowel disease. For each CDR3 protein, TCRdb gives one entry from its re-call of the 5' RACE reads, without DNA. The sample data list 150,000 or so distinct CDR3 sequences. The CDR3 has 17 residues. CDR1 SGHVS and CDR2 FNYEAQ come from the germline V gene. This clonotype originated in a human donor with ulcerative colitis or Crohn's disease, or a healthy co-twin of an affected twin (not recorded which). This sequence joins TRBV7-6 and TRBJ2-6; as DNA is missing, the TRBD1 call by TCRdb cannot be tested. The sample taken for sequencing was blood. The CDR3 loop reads CASSPRFRGHGANVLTF.